This TCR beta chain comes out of a study of blood T cell repertoires in COVID-19. Data came from immunoSEQ multiplex PCR; TCRdb stores just in-frame clones and leaves some out. The sample records some 160,000 clones, 85% to 90% being singletons. This CDR3 contains 14 residues. Germline V gene sequence: CDR1 MDHEN, CDR2 SYDVKM. The V gene lost 7 bases and the J gene lost 2 bases, with 14 bases spanning the gap. The origin of this receptor is a woman older than 75 with COVID-19, enrolled during active disease. The sequenced sample consisted of peripheral blood. This rearrangement joins TRBV28 to TRBJ1-2, with D hard to call. CDR3 protein: CASNPSGRNYGYTF. CDR3 coding DNA: TGTGCCAGCAATCCCTCGGGTAGGAACTATGGCTACACCTTC.